The 11 T cell receptor beta chains below come from one sample, sequenced in a study of early T cells in non-severe SARS-CoV-2 infection. Each CDR3 protein gets one entry after TCRdb re-called the 5' RACE reads with MiXCR. Here the sample spans about 110,000 distinct CDR3 sequences, roughly an eighth being singletons. Sequenced input: whole blood. These receptors originate from an adult who was a healthcare worker with PCR-confirmed SARS-CoV-2 infection or an uninfected control (not recorded which).

This clonotype was counted many times. The CDR3 protein is CASKVLAGGSDTQYF. CDR3 bases: TGCGCCAGCAAGGTTCTAGCGGGGGGCTCAGATACGCAGTATTTT. The chain carries TRBV10-2 and TRBJ2-3; 11 bases are a match to TRBD2. Unmatched junction bases numbered 7, after V lost 7 bases and J lost 4 bases. This CDR3 contains 15 residues. In germline, CDR1 is WSHSY, CDR2 SAAADI.

This rearrangement joins TRBV6-5 to TRBJ2-7; 7 bases line up with TRBD1. The V segment lost 4 bases and the J segment 2 bases; nucleotides outside the gene matches: 8. CDR1 and CDR2 (germline): MNHEY, SVGAGI. This CDR3 is 15 amino acids long. Written as DNA, the CDR3 is TGTGCCAGCAGTTCGCCAGGGACAGCCGCCTACGAGCAGTACTTC. It yields the protein CASSSPGTAAYEQYF.

This clonotype has ten or more counts. The chain employs TRBV11-1 and TRBJ2-7; 8 positions agree with TRBD2. Trimming removed 4 bases from V and 4 bases from J; junction bases left unmatched: 9. CDR1 and CDR2 (germline): SGHAT, FQDESV (reference sequence). The CDR3 spans 15 residues. The CDR3 protein is CASSSVSGGRYEQYF. For the CDR3, the DNA is TGTGCCAGCAGCTCCGTGAGCGGGGGTCGGTACGAGCAGTACTTC.

The chain uses TRBV7-3 and TRBJ1-1, with no clear D. Germline CDR1 and CDR2: SGHTA and FQGTGA. This CDR3 region has 16 residues. V dropped 2 bases and J dropped 0 bases, with 13 bases sitting between them. The CDR3 nucleotides read TGTGCCAGCAGCTTAGAAGGAATCGCGTTGAACACTGAAGCTTTCTTT. Translated: CASSLEGIALNTEAFF.

This clonotype was seen ten or more times. This chain uses TRBV12-3 or TRBV12-4 with TRBJ2-1; 7 bases are a match to TRBD1. V trimming: 6 bases; J trimming: 0 bases; junction bases outside the gene matches: 5. The CDR3 totals 15 residues. The CDR3 loop reads CASRPQGTSYNEQFF. In DNA form, the CDR3 reads TGTGCCAGCAGACCACAGGGGACCTCCTACAATGAGCAGTTCTTC.

For this clonotype: A much larger clone differs by one base, so this may be a read error. The chain joins TRBV3-1 to TRBJ2-3, with 7 bases lining up with TRBD2. CDR1 and CDR2 from the germline V gene are LGHDT and YNNKEL (reference sequence). The CDR3 spans 16 residues. The CDR3 nucleotides are TGTGCCAGCAGCCAAGAATCGCTTGCGGGAGCAGATACGCAGTGTTTT. Translating gives CASSQESLAGADTQCF.

This clonotype was seen repeatedly, ten times or more. The chain has TRBV6-1 and TRBJ2-7; no clear D. Looked up from germline, CDR1 is MNHNS and CDR2 is SASEGT. CDR3 length: 11 amino acids. V lost 6 bases and J 5 bases, leaving 8 bases between the germline ends. The CDR3: CASRASHEQYF. Here the CDR3 DNA reads TGTGCCAGCAGGGCTTCTCACGAGCAGTACTTC.

Ten or more counts support this clonotype. This chain uses TRBV18 with TRBJ2-7, with 9 bases identical to TRBD1. The CDR3 consists of 14 residues. Looked up from germline, CDR1 is KGHSH and CDR2 is LQKENI. V gave up 4 bases and J gave up 2 bases; unmatched junction bases: 3. The CDR3 loop is CASSLGQGTYEQYF. Written as DNA, the CDR3 is TGTGCCAGCTCACTGGGACAGGGAACCTACGAGCAGTACTTC.

The table lists this clonotype with many counts. The CDR3 sequence is CSVESGLANNEQFF. In nucleotides, the CDR3 is TGCAGCGTTGAAAGTGGGCTAGCGAACAATGAGCAGTTCTTC. This chain joins TRBV29-1 and TRBJ2-1, with D perhaps matching TRBD2 (6 bases). CDR1 SQVTM and CDR2 ANQGSEA come from the germline V gene. The V and J ends lost 2 bases and 5 bases respectively, with 13 bases between them. CDR3 length: 14 residues.

The CDR3 protein is CSVGGPDSPSYGYTF. The CDR3 nucleotides are TGCAGCGTTGGGGGCCCCGACTCCCCCAGCTATGGCTACACCTTC. The V call is TRBV29-1, the J call TRBJ1-2; perhaps TRBD1 as D (5 bases). CDR3 length equals 15 residues. Between the trimmed V and J ends, which lost 4 bases and 4 bases, there was a span of 19 bases. Germline V gene lookup returns CDR1 SQVTM and CDR2 ANQGSEA.

This chain joins TRBV2 and TRBJ2-7; 9 nucleotides agree with TRBD1. V trimming: 8 bases; J trimming: 4 bases; junction bases outside the gene matches: 9. In germline, CDR1 is SNHLY, CDR2 FYNNEI. The CDR3 is 14 amino acids. CDR3 residues: CASQPRQGGYEQYF. For the CDR3, the DNA is TGTGCCAGCCAACCTCGACAGGGGGGGTACGAGCAGTACTTC.